Following are 10 T cell receptor beta chains from one sample sequenced in a study of breast tumors, draining lymph nodes, adjacent tissues. TCRdb re-analysed the multiplex PCR reads in MiXCR, keeping a single row per CDR3 protein. The table shows around 43,000 distinct CDR3 sequences, with approximately 22% occurring only once. Sample: breast tumor tissue. These receptors all come from a female donor with breast cancer. Some clones in this sample may be carry-over from other donors' samples.

For this clonotype: A read error is possible here, since a much larger clone lies one base away. The rearrangement joins TRBV18 to TRBJ2-3, with D hard to call. Germline loops: CDR1 KGHSH, CDR2 LQKENI. This CDR3 spans 13 amino acids. The CDR3 bases are TGTGCCAGCTTACCACCCAGGAGAGATACGCAGTATTTT. This sequence encodes CASLPPRRDTQYF.

This clonotype was recorded many times. V gene TRBV19 combines with J gene TRBJ2-7; 8 nucleotides agree with TRBD2. Germline V gene sequence: CDR1 LNHDA, CDR2 SQIVND (reference sequence). J lost 2 bases, V lost 3 bases, and 3 bases had no gene match. CDR3 size: 14 residues. CDR3 DNA sequence: TGTGCCAGTAGTATCGGGAGGGGTACCTACGAGCAGTACTTC. Residues: CASSIGRGTYEQYF.

This clonotype showed up many times. DNA of the CDR3: TGTGCCAGCAGCTTTTACCCAGAACCCTACGAGCAGTACTTC. As protein: CASSFYPEPYEQYF. The chain recombines TRBV13 with TRBJ2-7; D remains unclear. Looked up from germline, CDR1 is PRHDT and CDR2 is FYEKMQ (reference sequence). This CDR3 contains 14 residues. V was cut by 3 bases and J by 2 bases, with 11 bases left in between.

This clonotype came up once. This chain uses TRBV28 with TRBJ2-5; D may be TRBD1 (5 bases). The ends were cut back, 2 bases at V and 4 bases at J, with 14 bases in the middle. This CDR3 region has 15 residues. Germline V gene data show CDR1 as MDHEN and CDR2 as SYDVKM. The CDR3 nucleotides are TGTGCCAGCAGTTTAGAGGACATGGGTGGAGAGACCCAGTACTTC. Translation gives CASSLEDMGGETQYF.

There are many counts of this clonotype. This chain's CDR3 is CASRHRGDYVNEQFF. The CDR3 coding sequence is TGTGCCAGCAGACACAGGGGGGACTACGTCAATGAGCAGTTCTTC. The chain combines TRBV6-1 with TRBJ2-1, with D tentatively TRBD1 (8 bases). V lost 6 bases and J lost 6, with 18 bases in between. The V gene's germline CDR1 is MNHNS and CDR2 SASEGT. The CDR3 spans 15 residues.

This clonotype was detected ten times or more. J is TRBJ2-1 and V is TRBV20-1; D assignment may be TRBD1 or TRBD2 (7 bases each). Germline V lookup: CDR1 DFQATT, CDR2 SNEGSKA (reference sequence). The CDR3 runs to 19 residues. V gave up 3 bases and J gave up 2 bases, with 26 bases separating them. The CDR3 region has the DNA TGCAGTGCTAGGTTGGGGGTCCAGGGGGGGGCTCTGGCCTACAATGAGCAGTTCTTC. Encoded protein: CSARLGVQGGALAYNEQFF.

Ten or more counts support this clonotype. The germline gene is not matched at one end of the junction; a read error may be the cause. The gene calls are TRBV7-7 and TRBJ1-3; the D gene is possibly TRBD1 (6 bases). CDR3 length: 15 amino acids. From germline, CDR1 is SSHAT and CDR2 FNYEAQ (reference sequence). CDR3 coding DNA: TGTGCTAGCAGCTTAGGACAGAGCTCTGGAAACACCATATATTTT. Its protein product is CASSLGQSSGNTIYF.

The table lists this clonotype with many counts. V and J are TRBV7-3 and TRBJ2-3, with 9 bases that match TRBD2. Germline CDR1 is SGHTA and CDR2 is FQGTGA. This CDR3 is 16 amino acids long. Trimming cost V 1 base and J 3 bases; bases outside gene matches: 5. CDR3 sequence: CASSLRPSGKTDTQYF. The DNA for the CDR3 is TGTGCCAGCAGCTTAAGGCCTAGCGGGAAAACAGATACGCAGTATTTT.

The table lists this clonotype with many counts. The genes are TRBV2 and TRBJ1-2; 7 bases line up with TRBD1. V lost 2 bases, J lost 4 bases, and 7 bases stayed unmatched. The CDR3 sequence is 15 residues long. Germline V gene lookup returns CDR1 SNHLY and CDR2 FYNNEI. CDR3 in amino acids: CASSELTRDSYGYTF. CDR3 nucleotides: TGTGCCAGCAGTGAACTCACCCGGGACAGCTATGGCTACACCTTC.

In its sample, this clonotype was seen many times. V gene TRBV6-6 combines with J gene TRBJ1-2; perhaps TRBD1 as D (6 bases). Per the germline V gene, CDR1 is MNHNY and CDR2 is SVGAGI (reference sequence). The CDR3 extends over 14 amino acids. Trimming took off 6 bases at V and 6 bases at J, with 17 bases between the two ends. The CDR3 DNA reads TGTGCCAGCAGGGGTACAGGGATTTTGCATGGCTACACCTTC. Residues: CASRGTGILHGYTF.